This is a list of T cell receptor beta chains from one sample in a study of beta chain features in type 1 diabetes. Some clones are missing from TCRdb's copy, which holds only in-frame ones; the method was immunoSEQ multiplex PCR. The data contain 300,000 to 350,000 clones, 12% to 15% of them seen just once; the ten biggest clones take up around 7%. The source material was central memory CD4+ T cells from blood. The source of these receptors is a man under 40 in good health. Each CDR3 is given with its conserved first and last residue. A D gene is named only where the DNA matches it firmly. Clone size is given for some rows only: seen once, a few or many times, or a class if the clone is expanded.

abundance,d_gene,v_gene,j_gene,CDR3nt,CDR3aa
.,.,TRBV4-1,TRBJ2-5,TGCGCCAGCAGCCACGATGGGGAGACCCAGTACTTC,CASSHDGETQYF
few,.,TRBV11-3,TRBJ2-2,TGTGCCAGCAGCTTAGAATTCACCGGGGAGCTGTTTTTT,CASSLEFTGELFF
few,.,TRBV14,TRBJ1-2,TGTGCCAGCAGCCAAGATAACAGGGCGGCTAACTATGGCTACACCTTC,CASSQDNRAANYGYTF
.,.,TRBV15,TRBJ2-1,TGTGCCACCAGCAGAGATAGGGCATTTTCGGCTACCCGGTCCTACAATGAGCAGTTCTTC,CATSRDRAFSATRSYNEQFF
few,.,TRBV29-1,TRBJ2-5,TGCAGCGTTGATGGAGGGGCAGAGACCCAGTACTTC,CSVDGGAETQYF
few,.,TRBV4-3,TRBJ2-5,TGCGCCAGCAGCCAAGCTACCTGGGGGGGCACAAAGACCCAGTACTTC,CASSQATWGGTKTQYF
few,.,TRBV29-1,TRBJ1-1,TGCAGCGTTGAAGTCAGGGGCACTGAAGCTTTCTTT,CSVEVRGTEAFF
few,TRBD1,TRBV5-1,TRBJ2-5,TGCGCCAGCAGACACGGACAGGGGAAAGAGACCCAGTACTTC,CASRHGQGKETQYF
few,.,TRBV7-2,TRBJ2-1,TGTGCCAGCAGCTTGGAGCGGAGCTACAATGAGCAGTTCTTC,CASSLERSYNEQFF
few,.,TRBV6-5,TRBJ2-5,TGTGCCAGCAGCCACGGGGGGACCCAGTACTTC,CASSHGGTQYF
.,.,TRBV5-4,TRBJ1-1,TGTGCCAGCCGGGTGGGGGGCAGGACTGAAGCTTTCTTT,CASRVGGRTEAFF
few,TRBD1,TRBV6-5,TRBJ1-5,TGTGCCAGCGGGGAATGGACAGGGGTTCGATTGGCCCAGCATTTT,CASGEWTGVRLAQHF
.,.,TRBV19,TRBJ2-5,TGTGCCAGTAGTATAGGCCCCCTCGAGGAGACCCAGTACTTC,CASSIGPLEETQYF
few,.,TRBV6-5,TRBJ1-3,TGTGCCAGCAGTTACGGAACAGGGAGCTCTGGAAACACCATATATTTT,CASSYGTGSSGNTIYF
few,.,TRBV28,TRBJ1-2,TGTGCCAGCAGTTTATCGGGGGTGGGTGGCTACACCTTC,CASSLSGVGGYTF
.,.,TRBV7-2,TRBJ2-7,TGTGCCAGCAGCTTAGTTGCCCCAGGATACGAGCAGTACTTC,CASSLVAPGYEQYF
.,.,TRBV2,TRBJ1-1,TGTGCCAGCAGTTTGCGGACGGCGAACACTGAAGCTTTCTTT,CASSLRTANTEAFF
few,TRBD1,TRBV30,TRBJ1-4,TGTGCCTGGGCCGGGCCCGGACAGGGTGAAAAACTGTTTTTT,CAWAGPGQGEKLFF
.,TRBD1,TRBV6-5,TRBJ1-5,TGTGCCAGCAGTCGCTACGGACAGGGGACTCAGCCCCAGCATTTT,CASSRYGQGTQPQHF
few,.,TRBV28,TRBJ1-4,TGTGCCAGCAGCGGAACAGGAGAAAAACTGTTTTTT,CASSGTGEKLFF
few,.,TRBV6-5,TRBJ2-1,.,CASSSSGVGYNEQFF
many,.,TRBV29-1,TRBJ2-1,TGCAGCGTGTCGGGCAATTACAATGAGCAGTTCTTC,CSVSGNYNEQFF
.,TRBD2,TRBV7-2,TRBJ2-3,TGTGCCAGCAGCCTTAGGGGGACTAGCTTACGAAGCACAGATACGCAGTATTTT,CASSLRGTSLRSTDTQYF
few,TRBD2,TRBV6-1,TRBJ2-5,TGTGCCATCAGGGCTAGCGGAGAAGAGACCCAGTACTTC,CAIRASGEETQYF
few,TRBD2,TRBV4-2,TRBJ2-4,TGTGCCAGCAGCCAAGGTAGCGGGGGAGCCATAGCCAAAAACATTCAGTACTTC,CASSQGSGGAIAKNIQYF
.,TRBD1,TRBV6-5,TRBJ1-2,TGTGCCAGCACGGAGGGACAGGGGGCGCGCGGCTACACCTTC,CASTEGQGARGYTF
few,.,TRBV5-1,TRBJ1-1,TGCGCCAGCAGCTTTTCCGGGGAGAACACTGAAGCTTTCTTT,CASSFSGENTEAFF
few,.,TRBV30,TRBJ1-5,TGTGCCTGGAGTGTCCAGGGCAATCAGCCCCAGCATTTT,CAWSVQGNQPQHF
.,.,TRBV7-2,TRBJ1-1,TGTGCCAGTGGCGCGGAAGGCACTGAAGCTTTCTTT,CASGAEGTEAFF
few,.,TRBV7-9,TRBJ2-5,TGTGCCAGCAGCGGGATGGGGGGATCCACCCAGTACTTC,CASSGMGGSTQYF
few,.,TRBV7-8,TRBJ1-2,TGTGCCAGCAGCTCAAGAAGGGATGGCTACACCTTC,CASSSRRDGYTF
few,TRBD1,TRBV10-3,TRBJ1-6,TGTGCCATCAGTAGTTATCCGCCGGGACAGGGGGCACCCCTCCACTTT,CAISSYPPGQGAPLHF
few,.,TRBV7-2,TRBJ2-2,TGTGCCAGCAGGCAACAAGCGAACACCGGGGAGCTGTTTTTT,CASRQQANTGELFF
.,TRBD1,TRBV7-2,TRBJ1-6,TGTGCCAGCAGCTTAGCTGAGGGACAGCTTGCTATCCACTTT,CASSLAEGQLAIHF
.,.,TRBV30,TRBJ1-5,TGTGCCTTTACAGGAACCTTGGGGCCCCAGCATTTT,CAFTGTLGPQHF
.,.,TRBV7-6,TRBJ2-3,TGTGCCAGCAGCGACGCGGGGGCGGCAGATACGCAGTATTTT,CASSDAGAADTQYF
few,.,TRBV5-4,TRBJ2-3,TGTGCCAGCAGCCAAGTAGGAGCGGGTTCAGATACGCAGTATTTT,CASSQVGAGSDTQYF
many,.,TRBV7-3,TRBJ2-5,TGTGCCAGCAGCTTTGGACCCGGGGAGACCCAGTACTTC,CASSFGPGETQYF
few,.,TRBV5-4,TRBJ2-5,TGTGCCAGCAGCCCGGACAGAAGGGAGACCCAGTACTTC,CASSPDRRETQYF
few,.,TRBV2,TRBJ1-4,TGTGCCAGCAATGGCGGGGGCTTTAATGAAAAACTGTTTTTT,CASNGGGFNEKLFF
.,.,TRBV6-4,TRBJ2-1,TGTGCCAGCAGTGACGGTCCGGGAAAACAGTTCTTC,CASSDGPGKQFF
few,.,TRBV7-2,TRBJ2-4,TGTGCCAGCAGCCCTTGGATCCAAGCCAAAAACATTCAGTACTTC,CASSPWIQAKNIQYF
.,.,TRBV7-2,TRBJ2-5,TGTGCCAGCAGCAGAGGACAAAAATGGGAGACCCAGTACTTC,CASSRGQKWETQYF
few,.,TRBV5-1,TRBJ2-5,TGCGCCAGCAGCGGGGTGAAGGAGACCCAGTACTTC,CASSGVKETQYF
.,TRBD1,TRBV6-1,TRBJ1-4,TGTGCCAGCAGTGACACAGGGGCAAAACTGTTTTTT,CASSDTGAKLFF